This TCR beta chain is from a study of shared clonotypes between healthy human individuals. CDR1 LNHDA and CDR2 SQIVND come from the germline V gene (reference sequence). There are 15 residues in the CDR3. J gave up 8 bases and V 9 bases, and 14 bases lay outside the gene matches. Profiling relied on immunoSEQ multiplex PCR, and the TCRdb table lists in-frame clones only, not all of them. The sample lists over a million clones; about 98.5% were seen once. This clone has a single count. The sample comprised naive CD4+ T cells sorted from blood. Subset: CD45RA+ positively selected. This chain joins TRBV19 and TRBJ2-2; 8 bases are a match to TRBD1. The sequence derives from a man aged 25 to 40 in good health. DNA for the CDR3: TGTGCCAGCAACCCTGAGGGCAGGGGGCCGGGGGAGCTGTTTTTT. This codes for CASNPEGRGPGELFF. Filled out from reference TRBV19 and TRBJ2-2, the complete variable domain reads DGGITQSPKYLFRKEGQNVTLSCEQNLNHDAMYWYRQDPGQGLRLIYYSQIVNDFQKGDIAEGYSVSREKKESFPLTVTSAQKNPTAFYLCASNPEGRGPGELFFGEGSRLTVL.